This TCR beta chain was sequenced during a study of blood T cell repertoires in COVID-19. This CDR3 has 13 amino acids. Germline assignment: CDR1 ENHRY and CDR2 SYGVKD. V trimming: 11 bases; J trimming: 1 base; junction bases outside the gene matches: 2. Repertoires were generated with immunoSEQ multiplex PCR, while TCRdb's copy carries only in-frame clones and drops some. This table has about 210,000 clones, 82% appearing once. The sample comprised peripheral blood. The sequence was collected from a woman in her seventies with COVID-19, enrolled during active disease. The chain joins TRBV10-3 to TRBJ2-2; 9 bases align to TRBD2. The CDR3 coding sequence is TGTGCCTATAGCGGGGGGAACACCGGGGAGCTGTTTTTT. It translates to CAYSGGNTGELFF.